The entry below describes one TCR beta chain. Its antigen is as yet unknown. Time point given: persistent/refractory GD, antithyroid drugs over 5 years with positive TRAb. TCR sequences were obtained from RNA taken from PBMCs. V lost 8 bases to trimming and J lost 3 bases; unmatched junction nucleotides: 6. The CDR3 length is 14 residues. Germline lookup yields CDR1 LNHNV and CDR2 YYDKDF (reference sequence). CDR3 regions were amplified by Arm-PCR using iRepertoire HTBI primers to build TCR beta libraries. Each CDR3 protein is one row after TCRdb ran MiXCR on the multiplex PCR reads. Found here are some 440,000 distinct CDR3 sequences, about a fifth of them singletons; the top ten hold 6.5% to 10%. This sample stems from a study of regulatory T cells in long-lasting Graves disease. Study-level findings and limits: Persistent disease favored TRBV28, TRBJ1-2 and TRBJ2-5. Whereas 900 to 1,000 public clonotypes were shared by new patients, persistent patients shared more, at about 2,500.

The V and J genes are TRBV15 and TRBJ1-5; 8 bases line up with TRBD1. The sample here was peripheral blood mononuclear cells (PBMCs), taken when the disease was refractory, from a patient treated with antithyroid drugs. This TCR was recovered from a female donor with Graves disease. CDR3 residues: CATSRGRDNQPQHF. The DNA for the CDR3 is TGTGCCACCTCCAGGGGGCGCGACAATCAGCCCCAGCATTTT.